The clone carrying this TCR beta chain turned up a few times. The data stem from a study of T-cell memory formation after mild COVID-19. Sample barcodes and UMIs were carried by the TCR alpha and TCR beta cDNA libraries that 5'RACE generated with constant-segment primers. TCRdb reprocessed the 5' RACE reads with MiXCR, giving one entry per CDR3 protein. The table has about 150,000 distinct CDR3 sequences, around 25% seen once. V shed 5 bases and J 1 base; nucleotides not matched to a gene: 7. This CDR3 comprises 16 residues. Per the germline V gene, CDR1 is SEHNR and CDR2 is FQNEAQ (reference sequence).

Sequencing used PBMCs or a T cell subset sorted from them (not recorded which). This receptor was identified in an adult woman who had mild COVID-19 (a few samples of this study predate the infection). Cell type and time point are not known. The chain is built from TRBV7-9 and TRBJ2-5; 10 bases align to TRBD2. The CDR3 nucleotides read TGTGCCAGCAGCAGAGGACTAGCGGAATCCCAAGAGACCCAGTACTTC. Amino acid sequence: CASSRGLAESQETQYF. Filled out from reference TRBV7-9 and TRBJ2-5, the complete variable domain reads DTGVSQNPRHKITKRGQNVTFRCDPISEHNRLYWYRQTLGQGPEFLTYFQNEAQLEKSRLLSDRFSAERPKGSFSTLEIQRTEQGDSAMYLCASSRGLAESQETQYFGPGTRLLVL.